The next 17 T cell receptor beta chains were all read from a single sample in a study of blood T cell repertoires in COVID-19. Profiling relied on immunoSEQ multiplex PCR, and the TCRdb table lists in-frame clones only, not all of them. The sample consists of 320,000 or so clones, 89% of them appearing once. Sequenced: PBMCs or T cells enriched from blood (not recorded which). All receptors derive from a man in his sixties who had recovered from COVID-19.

The CDR3 DNA is TGTGCCAGCAGCTTAGATCGTTCAGCCGGGACCGGGGAGCTGTTTTTT. It is translated as CASSLDRSAGTGELFF. The chain combines TRBV11-3 with TRBJ2-2; D is uncertain. This CDR3 contains 16 residues. Germline lookup yields CDR1 SGHNT and CDR2 YENEEA. Trimming stripped 0 bases from V and 5 bases from J, with 13 bases between. Full variable domain (remainder filled in from reference TRBV11-3 and TRBJ2-2): EAGVVQSPRYKIIEKKQPVAFWCNPISGHNTLYWYLQNLGQGPELLIRYENEEAVDDSQLPKDRFSAERLKGVDSTLKIQPAELGDSAVYLCASSLDRSAGTGELFFGEGSRLTVL.

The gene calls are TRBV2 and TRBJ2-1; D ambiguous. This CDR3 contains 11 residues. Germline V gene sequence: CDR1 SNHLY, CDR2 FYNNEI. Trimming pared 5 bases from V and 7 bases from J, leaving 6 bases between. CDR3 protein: CASSLRNEQFF. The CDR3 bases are TGTGCCAGCAGTCTGCGGAATGAGCAGTTCTTC.

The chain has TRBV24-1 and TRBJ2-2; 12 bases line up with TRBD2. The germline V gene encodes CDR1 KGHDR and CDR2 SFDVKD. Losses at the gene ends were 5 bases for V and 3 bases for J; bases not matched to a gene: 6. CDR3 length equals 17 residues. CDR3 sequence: CATSAPSGRDYTGELFF. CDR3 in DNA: TGTGCCACCAGTGCCCCTAGCGGGAGGGATTACACCGGGGAGCTGTTTTTT.

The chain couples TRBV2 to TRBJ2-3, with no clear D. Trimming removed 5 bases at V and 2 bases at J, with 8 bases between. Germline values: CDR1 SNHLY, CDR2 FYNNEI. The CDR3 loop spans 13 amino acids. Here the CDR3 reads CASSQQPTDTQYF. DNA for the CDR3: TGTGCCAGCAGTCAACAGCCCACAGATACGCAGTATTTT.

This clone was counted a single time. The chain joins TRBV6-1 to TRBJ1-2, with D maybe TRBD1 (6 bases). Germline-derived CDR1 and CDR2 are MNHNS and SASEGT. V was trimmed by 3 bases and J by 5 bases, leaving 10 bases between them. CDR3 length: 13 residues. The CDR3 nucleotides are TGTGCCAGCAGTGATATCAGGGGATATGGCTACACCTTC. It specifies CASSDIRGYGYTF.

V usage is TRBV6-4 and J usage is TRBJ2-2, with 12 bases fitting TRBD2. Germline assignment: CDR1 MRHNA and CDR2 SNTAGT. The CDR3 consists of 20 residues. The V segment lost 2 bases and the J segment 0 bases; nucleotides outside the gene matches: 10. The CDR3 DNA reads TGTGCCAGCAGTGACCCTCGACTAGCGGGAGCTCTTTCGAACACCGGGGAGCTGTTTTTT. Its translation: CASSDPRLAGALSNTGELFF.

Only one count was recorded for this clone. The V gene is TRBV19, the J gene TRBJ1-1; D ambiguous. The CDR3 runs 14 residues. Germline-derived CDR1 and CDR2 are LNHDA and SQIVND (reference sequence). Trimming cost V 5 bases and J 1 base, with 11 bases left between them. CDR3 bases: TGTGCCAGTAGTTTTTACAGCCAGAACACTGAAGCTTTCTTT. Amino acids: CASSFYSQNTEAFF.

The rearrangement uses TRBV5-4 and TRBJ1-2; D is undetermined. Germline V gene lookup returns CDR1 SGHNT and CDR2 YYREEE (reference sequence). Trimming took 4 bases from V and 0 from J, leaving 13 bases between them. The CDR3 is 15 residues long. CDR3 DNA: TGTGCCAGCAGCCAGGATCACGTCACTAACTATGGCTACACCTTC. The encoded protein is CASSQDHVTNYGYTF.

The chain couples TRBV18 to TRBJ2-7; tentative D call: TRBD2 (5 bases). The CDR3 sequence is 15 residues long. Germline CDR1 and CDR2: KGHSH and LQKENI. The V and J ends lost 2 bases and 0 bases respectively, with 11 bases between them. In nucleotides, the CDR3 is TGTGCCAGCTCACCAGCGGGCCGACTCTCCTACGAGCAGTACTTC. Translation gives CASSPAGRLSYEQYF. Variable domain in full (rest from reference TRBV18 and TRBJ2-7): NAGVMQNPRHLVRRRGQEARLRCSPMKGHSHVYWYRQLPEEGLKFMVYLQKENIIDESGMPKERFSAEFPKEGPSILRIQQVVRGDSAAYFCASSPAGRLSYEQYFGPGTRLTVT.

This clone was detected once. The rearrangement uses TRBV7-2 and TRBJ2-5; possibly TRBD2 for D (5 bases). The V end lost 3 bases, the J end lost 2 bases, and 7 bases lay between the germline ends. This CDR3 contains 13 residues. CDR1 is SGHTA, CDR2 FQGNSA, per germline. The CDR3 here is CASSFRGQETQYF. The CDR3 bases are TGTGCCAGCAGCTTCCGGGGACAAGAGACCCAGTACTTC.

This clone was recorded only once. The CDR3 DNA sequence: TGTGCCAGCAGTTCCCCAGGTCCGGGGGGCCGAGAGCAGTTCTTC. This codes for CASSSPGPGGREQFF. This chain connects TRBV6-5 to TRBJ2-1, with a possible D match to TRBD2 (7 bases). V was cut by 4 bases and J by 10 bases, with 20 bases left in between. The length of the CDR3 is 15 residues. Germline CDR1 and CDR2: MNHEY and SVGAGI.

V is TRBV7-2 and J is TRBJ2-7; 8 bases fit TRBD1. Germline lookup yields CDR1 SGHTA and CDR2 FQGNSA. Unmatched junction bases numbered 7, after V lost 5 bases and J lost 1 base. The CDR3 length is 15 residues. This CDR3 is CASSQDRGRSYEQYF. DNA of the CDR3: TGTGCCAGCAGCCAAGACAGGGGAAGGTCCTACGAGCAGTACTTC.

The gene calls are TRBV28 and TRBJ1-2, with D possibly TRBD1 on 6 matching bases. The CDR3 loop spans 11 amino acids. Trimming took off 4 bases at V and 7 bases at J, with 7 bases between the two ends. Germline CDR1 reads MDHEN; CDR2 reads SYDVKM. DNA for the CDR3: TGTGCCAGCAGTTACAGGGCTGGCTACACCTTC. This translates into CASSYRAGYTF.

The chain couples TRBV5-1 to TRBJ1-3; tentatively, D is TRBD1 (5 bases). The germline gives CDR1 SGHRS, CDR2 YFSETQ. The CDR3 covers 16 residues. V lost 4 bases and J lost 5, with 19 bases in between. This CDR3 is CASSPQPGGLRNTIYF. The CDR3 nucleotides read TGCGCCAGCAGCCCCCAACCGGGGGGTTTGCGAAACACCATATATTTT. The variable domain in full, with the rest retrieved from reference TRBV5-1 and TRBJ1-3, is KAGVTQTPRYLIKTRGQQVTLSCSPISGHRSVSWYQQTPGQGLQFLFEYFSETQRNKGNFPGRFSGRQFSNSRSEMNVSTLELGDSALYLCASSPQPGGLRNTIYFGEGSWLTVV.

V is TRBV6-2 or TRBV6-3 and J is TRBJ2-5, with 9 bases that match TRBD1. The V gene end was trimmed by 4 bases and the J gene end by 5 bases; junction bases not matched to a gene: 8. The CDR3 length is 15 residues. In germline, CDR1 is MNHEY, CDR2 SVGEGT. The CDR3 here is CASSFRTGAGETQYF. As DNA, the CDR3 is TGTGCCAGCAGTTTTAGGACAGGGGCAGGCGAGACCCAGTACTTC.

This CDR3 reads CASSLGATGGNYGYTF. In DNA form, the CDR3 reads TGCGCCAGCAGCTTGGGGGCGACAGGGGGCAACTATGGCTACACCTTC. V usage is TRBV5-1 and J usage is TRBJ1-2; TRBD1 matches at 10 bases. CDR3 length: 16 residues. V shed 0 bases and J 2 bases; nucleotides not matched to a gene: 4. The germline V gene has CDR1 SGHRS and CDR2 YFSETQ. Full variable domain (rest looked up from reference TRBV5-1 and TRBJ1-2): KAGVTQTPRYLIKTRGQQVTLSCSPISGHRSVSWYQQTPGQGLQFLFEYFSETQRNKGNFPGRFSGRQFSNSRSEMNVSTLELGDSALYLCASSLGATGGNYGYTFGSGTRLTVV.

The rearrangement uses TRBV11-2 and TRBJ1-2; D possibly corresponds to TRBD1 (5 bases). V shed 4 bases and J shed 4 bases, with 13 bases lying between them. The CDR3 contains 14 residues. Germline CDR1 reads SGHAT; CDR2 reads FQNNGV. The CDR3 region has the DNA TGTGCCAGCAGCTACGGGACGGGACTCTATGGCTACACCTTC. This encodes CASSYGTGLYGYTF.